Listed here are 24 T cell receptor beta chains from one sample, sequenced in a study of T cells in Graves' hyperthyroidism and ophthalmopathy (dated by TCRdb to the late 2010s). Preparation of the library involved multiplex PCR. The listed sequencing device is Illumina HiSeq 2000. Amplification of TCR beta CDR3 regions was carried out from RNA transcripts. For the first round of RT-PCR on the TCR CDR3, the HTBI primer set was used together with the Qiagen OneStep RT-PCR kit. TCRdb passed the public sequencing reads through fastp at Q25 and MiXCR, retaining productive beta sequences. When rows share a CDR3 protein, they turn into one entry using the most common DNA and genes. Within this sample are about 300,000 distinct CDR3 sequences, with 12% to 15% of them counted one time only. The ten largest clones take up roughly 8.2% of the sample. Sequencing was performed on blood. The receptors were gathered from a woman in her thirties or forties with Graves' hyperthyroidism.

The CDR3 loop is CASSFGTSGNGDEQFF. Here the CDR3 DNA reads TGTGCCAGCAGCTTTGGGACTAGCGGAAACGGAGATGAGCAGTTCTTC. The rearrangement uses TRBV11-2 and TRBJ2-1; 11 bases agree with TRBD2. The CDR3 has 16 amino acids. CDR1 and CDR2 from the germline V gene are SGHAT and FQNNGV. J gave up 8 bases and V 3 bases, and 9 bases lay outside the gene matches.

This clonotype showed up many times. This chain connects TRBV2 to TRBJ2-2; TRBD1 aligns across 8 bases. The V gene's germline CDR1 is SNHLY and CDR2 FYNNEI. CDR3 length: 14 amino acids. V shed 6 bases, J shed 8 bases, and the junction held 8 bases outside the gene matches. The CDR3 sequence is CASSSQGAGGELFF. The CDR3 DNA sequence: TGTGCCAGCAGCTCGCAGGGGGCCGGGGGGGAGCTGTTTTTT.

This clonotype was seen repeatedly, ten times or more. The chain employs TRBV20-1 and TRBJ2-7; unclear D gene. Trimming stripped 1 base from V and 3 bases from J, with 19 bases between. This CDR3 comprises 16 residues. Germline-derived CDR1 and CDR2 are DFQATT and SNEGSKA (reference sequence). Here the CDR3 DNA reads TGCAGTGCTAGAGTTCTTACTGACCGGGCGATCTACGAGCAGTACTTC. This encodes CSARVLTDRAIYEQYF.

This clonotype was seen many times. The CDR3 DNA is TGCGCCAGCAGTTTCGGAGCGGGAGGGAGCTCCTACGAGCAGTACTTC. Amino acid sequence: CASSFGAGGSSYEQYF. The rearrangement links TRBV5-1 to TRBJ2-7; 10 bases agree with TRBD2. CDR1 and CDR2 from the germline V gene are SGHRS and YFSETQ. The CDR3 spans 16 residues. The ends lost 5 bases at V and 0 bases at J; junction bases unmatched: 8.

This clonotype was seen ten or more times. The chain has TRBV6-1 and TRBJ1-5, with 10 bases that match TRBD1. The junction had 4 bases not matched to a gene; V was cut back by 5 bases and J by 6 bases. CDR1 and CDR2 from the germline V gene are MNHNS and SASEGT. The length of the CDR3 is 14 residues. This CDR3 is CASSRGQGVQPQHF. The CDR3 bases are TGTGCCAGCAGTCGTGGACAGGGGGTTCAGCCCCAGCATTTT.

Many counts were recorded for this clonotype. V is TRBV2 and J is TRBJ2-7; TRBD1 matches 9 bases. The CDR3 covers 15 residues. CDR1 is SNHLY and CDR2 is FYNNEI in the germline V gene. V lost 7 bases to trimming and J lost 4 bases; unmatched junction nucleotides: 11. The CDR3 DNA sequence: TGTGCCAGCACCATGGACAGGGGAGGATGGTACGAGCAGTACTTC. It specifies CASTMDRGGWYEQYF.

The chain links TRBV7-9 to TRBJ1-1; no reliable D call. Per the germline V gene, CDR1 is SEHNR and CDR2 is FQNEAQ (reference sequence). The CDR3 totals 12 residues. V lost 4 bases and J lost 8, with 11 bases in between. The CDR3 region has the DNA TGTGCCAGCAGCTCAGAGGGCTCGGAAGCTTTCTTT. Its translation is CASSSEGSEAFF.

The table lists this clonotype with many counts. The V gene is TRBV7-9, the J gene TRBJ2-1; 11 nucleotides align to TRBD2. V lost 5 bases to trimming and J lost 4 bases; unmatched junction nucleotides: 4. The germline gives CDR1 SEHNR, CDR2 FQNEAQ (reference sequence). The CDR3 extends over 15 amino acids. The CDR3 sequence: CASSELAGGYNEQFF. The CDR3 DNA sequence: TGTGCCAGCAGCGAGCTAGCGGGAGGTTACAATGAGCAGTTCTTC.

The V gene is TRBV6-5, the J gene TRBJ2-7; possibly TRBD1 for D (5 bases). The CDR3 loop spans 14 amino acids. Germline V lookup: CDR1 MNHEY, CDR2 SVGAGI. The V gene lost 2 bases and the J gene lost 6 bases, with 14 bases spanning the gap. The CDR3 bases are TGTGCCAGCAGTTACGGTTCATGGGGCCGCGAGCAGTACTTC. This gives the protein CASSYGSWGREQYF.

This clonotype occurred a few times. This rearrangement joins TRBV7-9 to TRBJ2-2, with 9 bases identical to TRBD2. The CDR3 spans 15 residues. V shed 1 base and J 5 bases; nucleotides not matched to a gene: 2. From germline, CDR1 is SEHNR and CDR2 FQNEAQ (reference sequence). Here the CDR3 DNA reads TGTGCCAGCAGCTTAGTGACTAGCGGTACCGGGGAGCTGTTTTTT. It is translated as CASSLVTSGTGELFF.

This clonotype was seen many times. This sequence joins TRBV28 and TRBJ2-7, with D uncertain. Per the germline V gene, CDR1 is MDHEN and CDR2 is SYDVKM. V lost 10 bases and J lost 1, with 8 bases in between. This CDR3 spans 11 amino acids. CDR3 bases: TGTGCCACTAACTTATCCTACGAGCAGTACTTC. Protein sequence: CATNLSYEQYF.

Of note for this clonotype: This may be a read error: a much more frequent sequence differs by one nucleotide. V is TRBV2 and J is TRBJ2-4; TRBD2 aligns across 7 bases. The length of the CDR3 is 15 residues. Germline lookup yields CDR1 SNHLY and CDR2 FYNNEI. CDR3 in DNA: TGTGCCAGCAGTGAACGGGAGGTTGCCAAAAGCATTCAGTACTTC. This encodes CASSEREVAKSIQYF.

This clonotype has ten or more counts. The chain joins TRBV24-1 to TRBJ1-2; 8 bases map to TRBD1. V was pared by 2 bases and J by 2 bases, with 0 bases of the junction left unmatched. Germline assignment: CDR1 KGHDR and CDR2 SFDVKD. This CDR3 has 14 residues. CDR3 in DNA: TGTGCCACCAGTGATTGGACAGGGAACTATGGCTACACCTTC. This encodes CATSDWTGNYGYTF.

This clonotype appeared many times. The rearrangement links TRBV7-8 to TRBJ1-5, with 9 bases matching TRBD1. CDR1 SGHVS and CDR2 FQNEAQ come from the germline V gene. The ends lost 4 bases at V and 4 bases at J; junction bases unmatched: 5. The CDR3 covers 15 residues. CDR3 region: CASSSPGTGNQPQHF. In DNA form, the CDR3 reads TGTGCCAGCAGCTCCCCCGGGACAGGGAATCAGCCCCAGCATTTT. The entire variable domain, with the rest obtained from reference TRBV7-8 and TRBJ1-5, is as follows: GAGVSQSPRYKVAKRGQDVALRCDPISGHVSLFWYQQALGQGPEFLTYFQNEAQLDKSGLPSDRFFAERPEGSVSTLKIQRTQQEDSAVYLCASSSPGTGNQPQHFGDGTRLSIL.

The chain combines TRBV9 with TRBJ2-2, with 8 bases lining up with TRBD1. Per germline, CDR1 SGDLS and CDR2 YYNGEE. The length of the CDR3 is 19 residues. The junction had 14 bases not matched to a gene; V was cut back by 0 bases and J by 4 bases. CDR3 protein: CASSVDLGDQGAVTGELFF. CDR3 DNA: TGTGCCAGCAGCGTAGATCTCGGGGACCAGGGGGCGGTCACCGGGGAGCTGTTTTTT.

The chain employs TRBV2 and TRBJ2-1, with 15 bases that match TRBD2. J lost 4 bases, V lost 8 bases, and 6 bases had no gene match. This CDR3 has 16 residues. CDR1 is SNHLY, CDR2 FYNNEI, per germline. This CDR3 reads CASLPGTSGGYNEQFF. CDR3 DNA sequence: TGTGCCAGCCTTCCCGGGACTAGCGGGGGGTACAATGAGCAGTTCTTC.

There are a few counts of this clonotype. The rearrangement joins TRBV27 to TRBJ2-3, with a possible D match to TRBD2 (6 bases). Germline lookup yields CDR1 MNHEY and CDR2 SMNVEV (reference sequence). This CDR3 is 14 amino acids long. V lost 7 bases and J lost 5, with 16 bases in between. CDR3 sequence (DNA): TGTGCCAGCAATTCGGGGACTGGAAGAGATACGCAGTATTTT. The encoded protein is CASNSGTGRDTQYF.

This clonotype was detected ten times or more. CDR3 residues: CASIPLRPEAFF. The CDR3 DNA reads as TGTGCCAGCATCCCCCTCCGACCTGAAGCTTTCTTT. The chain has TRBV2 and TRBJ1-1, with D uncertain. The CDR3 sequence is 12 residues long. The V gene's germline CDR1 is SNHLY and CDR2 FYNNEI. V lost 7 bases, J lost 6 bases, and 12 bases lay in between.

This clonotype occurred many times. The chain carries TRBV19 and TRBJ1-2, with 7 bases matching TRBD1. J gave up 2 bases and V 4 bases, and 4 bases lay outside the gene matches. CDR3 size: 14 residues. Germline-derived CDR1 and CDR2 are LNHDA and SQIVND (reference sequence). CDR3 coding DNA: TGTGCCAGTAGTACCCCACAGGGGAACTATGGCTACACCTTC. The encoded protein is CASSTPQGNYGYTF.

This clonotype was recorded at least ten times. The chain carries TRBV7-2 and TRBJ2-3, with TRBD2 matching 7 bases. Looked up from germline, CDR1 is SGHTA and CDR2 is FQGNSA. Trimming cost V 4 bases and J 4 bases; bases outside gene matches: 5. The CDR3 length is 14 residues. This CDR3 is CASSSTSWPDTQYF. The CDR3 DNA follows: TGTGCCAGCAGCTCGACTAGCTGGCCAGATACGCAGTATTTT.

A word on this clonotype: A read error is possible here, since a much larger clone lies one base away. The CDR3 loop reads CASSLLDGSYRPQHF. CDR3 bases: TGTGCCAGCAGTTTATTGGATGGGAGTTATCGGCCCCAGCATTTT. The rearrangement links TRBV28 to TRBJ1-5; no definite D call. The CDR3 consists of 15 residues. The V end was cut by 1 base, the J end by 9 bases, with 16 bases between. The germline V gene encodes CDR1 MDHEN and CDR2 SYDVKM.

In its sample, this clonotype was seen a few times. V gene TRBV30 combines with J gene TRBJ1-5; tentatively, D is TRBD1 (6 bases). CDR1 GTSNPN and CDR2 SVGIG come from the germline V gene (reference sequence). This CDR3 region has 15 residues. Trimming removed 3 bases at V and 2 bases at J, with 14 bases between. CDR3 in amino acids: CAWSKDSYGNQPQHF. The CDR3 bases are TGTGCCTGGAGCAAGGACAGTTACGGCAATCAGCCCCAGCATTTT.

This clonotype was detected ten times or more. The chain carries TRBV29-1 and TRBJ2-5; D might be TRBD1 or TRBD2, each matching 6 bases. V shed 4 bases and J shed 5 bases, with 14 bases lying between them. The germline V gene has CDR1 SQVTM and CDR2 ANQGSEA. This CDR3 has 13 amino acids. The CDR3: CSVAVRRGETQYF. CDR3 coding DNA: TGCAGCGTTGCAGTGAGGAGGGGGGAGACCCAGTACTTC.

This clonotype was seen repeatedly, ten times or more. The V and J genes are TRBV29-1 and TRBJ2-7; D perhaps matches TRBD2 (6 bases). V lost 3 bases and J lost 3, with 12 bases in between. The CDR3 consists of 13 residues. Germline-derived CDR1 and CDR2 are SQVTM and ANQGSEA. CDR3 DNA: TGCAGCGTTGACGGCGGGACGGACTACGAGCAGTACTTC. Encoded protein: CSVDGGTDYEQYF.